These 11 T cell receptor beta chains share one sample of origin, sequenced in a study of esophageal squamous cell carcinoma under preoperative chemotherapy. Sample time point: before preoperative PTX-NDP chemotherapy. TCRdb ran MiXCR on the PCR reads and lists one entry per CDR3 protein. Altogether about 16,000 distinct CDR3 sequences are present, around half being singletons, with the ten largest covering around 28%. The specimen was obtained from a patient given preoperative chemotherapy. These receptor sequences come from a human donor with esophageal squamous cell carcinoma. The donor label of this sample is uncertain.

The V and J genes are TRBV7-6 and TRBJ2-7; D is perhaps TRBD2 (6 bases). The CDR3 covers 15 residues. Germline CDR1 is SGHVS and CDR2 is FNYEAQ. The ends were cut back, 1 base at V and 6 bases at J, with 16 bases in the middle. The CDR3 region has the DNA TGTGCCAGCAGCTTAGTCCGGGAGAGTCCCGGCGAGCAGTACTTC. Its protein product is CASSLVRESPGEQYF.

The V gene is TRBV7-2, the J gene TRBJ2-5; D not resolved. CDR1 and CDR2 (germline): SGHTA, FQGNSA. V lost 5 bases, J lost 11 bases, and 12 bases lay in between. The CDR3 length is 11 residues. The CDR3 loop reads CASSAFSEQYF. The CDR3 nucleotides are TGTGCCAGCAGCGCCTTCAGTGAGCAGTACTTC.

At least ten counts were recorded for this clonotype. The chain links TRBV7-8 to TRBJ2-5, with D perhaps matching TRBD1 (7 bases). The J call may be mistaken, given a closer DNA end match to TRBJ2-7. The germline gives CDR1 SGHVS, CDR2 FQNEAQ. The CDR3 contains 14 residues. CDR3 amino acids: CASSLFTGDFEQYF. As DNA, the CDR3 is TGTGCCAGCAGCTTATTTACAGGGGACTTCGAGCAGTACTTC.

Only one count was recorded for this clonotype. The V call is TRBV7-6, the J call TRBJ2-5, with unresolved D. With the DNA end fitting TRBJ2-1 better, the J assignment may be wrong. The CDR3 is made up of 12 amino acids. Germline assignment: CDR1 SGHVS and CDR2 FNYEAQ. For the CDR3, the DNA is TGTGCCAGCGCCAACGCGAAGGAGACCCAGTTCTTC. It encodes CASANAKETQFF.

The chain couples TRBV7-2 to TRBJ2-4; D remains unclear. The CDR3 loop spans 14 amino acids. Deletions cut 7 bases from V and 13 bases from J, with 23 bases between. Germline V gives CDR1 SGHTA, CDR2 FQGNSA. The DNA for the CDR3 is TGTGCCAGCACGGCACTATACGCCAAAAACACGCAGTACTTC. Translated, it gives CASTALYAKNTQYF.

This clonotype was recorded only once. The V and J genes are TRBV18 and TRBJ2-1; possibly TRBD2 for D (5 bases). The last part of the DNA fits TRBJ2-7 better; the J call may be wrong. This CDR3 is built from 16 residues. CDR1 is KGHSH, CDR2 LQKENI, per germline. The CDR3 here is CASSPSAEAFPYEQYF. The CDR3, as DNA: TGTGCCAGCTCACCATCAGCGGAGGCATTTCCCTACGAGCAGTACTTC.

There are many counts of this clonotype. The chain joins TRBV7-2 to TRBJ2-1, with 8 positions matching TRBD2. Losses at the gene ends were 5 bases for V and 0 bases for J; bases not matched to a gene: 6. This CDR3 is built from 16 residues. The germline V gene has CDR1 SGHTA and CDR2 FQGNSA. CDR3 coding DNA: TGTGCCAGCAGCCCATCTAGCGGGTCCTCCTACAATGAGCAGTTCTTC. Translation gives CASSPSSGSSYNEQFF. Full variable domain (remainder filled in from reference TRBV7-2 and TRBJ2-1): GAGVSQSPSNKVTEKGKDVELRCDPISGHTALYWYRQSLGQGLEFLIYFQGNSAPDKSGLPSDRFSAERTGGSVSTLTIQRTQQEDSAVYLCASSPSSGSSYNEQFFGPGTRLTVL.

The chain links TRBV7-6 to TRBJ2-5; D is possibly TRBD2 (5 bases). Germline V gives CDR1 SGHVS, CDR2 FNYEAQ. Deletions cut 1 base from V and 2 bases from J, with 14 bases between. The CDR3 totals 16 residues. Here the CDR3 DNA reads TGTGCCAGCAGCTTAGGTGTCCTAAGGAGGCAAGAGACCCAGTACTTC. This codes for CASSLGVLRRQETQYF.

The CDR3 here is CASGTTYDNEQFF. The CDR3 DNA sequence: TGTGCCAGTGGGACCACCTACGACAATGAGCAGTTCTTC. The V gene is TRBV12-3 or TRBV12-4, the J gene TRBJ2-1; D may match TRBD1 or TRBD2 (5 bases each). The CDR3 sequence is 13 residues long. V was pared by 9 bases and J by 5 bases, with 14 bases between.

The rearrangement links TRBV12-3 or TRBV12-4 to TRBJ2-5; possibly TRBD2 for D (7 bases). The CDR3 totals 18 residues. CDR3 in DNA: TGTGCGGGTAGTTGGGGGGGCGACGAGGGCGGTGACCAAAACACCCAGTACTTC. This codes for CAGSWGGDEGGDQNTQYF.

The chain couples TRBV12-3 or TRBV12-4 to TRBJ2-1; 11 bases match TRBD2. The CDR3 extends over 13 amino acids. V lost 5 bases to trimming and J lost 9 bases; unmatched junction nucleotides: 3. This chain's CDR3 is CASSPTSGSEQFF. DNA of the CDR3: TGTGCCAGCAGTCCAACTAGCGGGAGTGAGCAGTTCTTC.